This T cell receptor beta chain derives from a study of CD4 T cells in relation to SARS-CoV-2 and coronaviruses. Turning to this clone: Its antigen is still unknown.

Clones were read by immunoSEQ multiplex PCR, and TCRdb kept only the in-frame ones, dropping some. The sample has under 30,000 clones; over 60% are singletons. V was pared by 3 bases and J by 2 bases, with 13 bases between. The germline V gene encodes CDR1 LGHNA and CDR2 YSLEER. CDR3 length: 15 residues. The unexposed donors gave CD4+ T cells in about 2010-2019, prior to COVID-19. The cells were cultured for around ten days before CD4+ T cells were isolated. The chain combines TRBV4-3 with TRBJ1-1; no definite D call. The source material was CD4+ T cells from PBMCs, cultured in vitro. This sequence originates from a human donor in good health. CDR3: CASSHSPDLNTEAFF. The CDR3 coding sequence is TGCGCCAGCAGCCACTCTCCCGACCTAAACACTGAAGCTTTCTTT.